What follows are 32 T cell receptor beta chains derived from one specimen sequenced in a study of tumor-infiltrating lymphocytes in primary liver carcinoma. Joint extraction of RNA and DNA used roughly 20-33 mg of bulk tissue that was unsorted. TCR beta cDNA was prepared out of around 460 ng total RNA by means of a constant-region primer. ARM-PCR was slightly modified, and three nested multiplex PCR rounds with it gave rise to the TCR beta libraries. The first two PCR rounds used TRBV1-TRBV30 primers with a Cbeta primer, approximately 10 cycles each. TCRdb passed the multiplex PCR reads through MiXCR, listing each CDR3 protein once. Among 110,000 or so distinct CDR3 sequences listed, 80% to 85% were seen once. The sample comprised liver tumor tissue from sampling region 3. Documented subset: tumor region T3, left-lateral pole. The receptors here all came from a man aged 35 to 55 with primary liver carcinoma and hepatitis B virus infection.

About this clonotype: One junction end disagrees with the germline gene, perhaps due to a read error. The chain combines TRBV4-3 with TRBJ2-1; no reliable D call. Germline assignment: CDR1 LGHNA and CDR2 YSLEER. The CDR3 covers 16 residues. The CDR3 loop reads CASSQDPYSDYNEQFF. CDR3 DNA sequence: TGCGCTAGCAGCCAAGATCCCTACTCGGATTACAATGAGCAGTTCTTC.

For this clonotype: The junction shows a germline mismatch at one end, possibly a read error. The DNA for the CDR3 is TGTGTCAGCTGCCACTCGACAGCCTACTCTGGCAACACCATATATTTT. As protein: CVSCHSTAYSGNTIYF. This chain links TRBV28 with TRBJ1-3; tentative D call: TRBD1 (5 bases). The CDR3 has 16 residues. The germline V gene encodes CDR1 MDHEN and CDR2 SYDVKM.

This clonotype is a singleton in its sample. One end of the junction is discordant with germline, which a read error may explain. This chain links TRBV30 with TRBJ2-2, with a weak D call TRBD1 (6 bases). Germline CDR1 GTSNPN, CDR2 SVGIG (reference sequence). This CDR3 spans 17 amino acids. This CDR3 is CAWSGKPGHTNTGELLF. The CDR3 region has the DNA TGTGCCTGGAGTGGAAAGCCGGGACATACGAACACCGGGGAGCTACTTTTT.

This rearrangement joins TRBV11-2 to TRBJ2-3; D is unresolved. V was cut by 4 bases and J by 11 bases, with 16 bases left in between. There are 13 residues in the CDR3. CDR1 SGHAT and CDR2 FQNNGV come from the germline V gene. The DNA for the CDR3 is TGTGCCAGCAGCTCCATCACGACGAATATGCAGTATTTT. Amino acid sequence: CASSSITTNMQYF.

The chain uses TRBV6-2 or TRBV6-3 and TRBJ2-7; D uncertain. Germline loops: CDR1 MNHEY, CDR2 SVGEGT. The CDR3 contains 12 residues. With 7 bases removed from V and 7 bases from J, the gap between germline ends came to 14 bases. The CDR3, as DNA: TGTGCCAGCACCTCTAGTGTCTTAGAGCAGTACTTC. This gives the protein CASTSSVLEQYF.

About this clonotype: The conserved phenylalanine or tryptophan is not found at the CDR3 terminus, so this likely reflects a read error. The V call is TRBV29-1, the J call TRBJ2-3, with a tentative D call TRBD1 (5 bases). CDR1 SQVTM and CDR2 ANQGSEA come from the germline V gene. The CDR3 has 16 residues. The CDR3 bases are TGCAGCGTCGCTGGAGTGGACGGGCGTAGCACAGGTACGCAGTATTTG. Its translation: CSVAGVDGRSTGTQYL.

With regard to this clonotype: A junction end diverges from the germline sequence, so it may reflect a read error. The V gene is TRBV11-1, the J gene TRBJ1-1; D gene ambiguous. The germline CDR1 and CDR2 sequences are SGHAT and FQDESV (reference sequence). The CDR3 loop spans 14 amino acids. The chain's CDR3 is CAISLSRGIAEAFF. The CDR3 nucleotides read TGTGCCATCAGCTTAAGTCGTGGGATAGCTGAAGCTTTCTTT.

Concerning this clonotype itself: A junction boundary mismatches the germline segment, possibly from a read error. The chain is built from TRBV4-1 and TRBJ2-1, with D uncertain. CDR3 length equals 16 residues. Germline V gene sequence: CDR1 MGHRA, CDR2 YSYEKL. The CDR3 DNA sequence: TGCTCCAGTAGCCAAGATCGGACCCCCTCCTACAATGAGCAGTTCTTC. It translates to CSSSQDRTPSYNEQFF.

As for this clonotype: A junction end diverges from the germline sequence, so it may reflect a read error. V is TRBV6-4 and J is TRBJ2-1, with 7 bases identical to TRBD2. Germline V gives CDR1 MRHNA, CDR2 SNTAGT. CDR3 length: 14 residues. This chain's CDR3 is CASSDQPGGGLHIF. CDR3 bases: TGTGCCAGCAGCGACCAGCCGGGGGGAGGGCTCCACATCTTC.

The chain combines TRBV30 with TRBJ1-2; D not certain. The CDR3 runs 15 residues. V dropped 6 bases and J dropped 6 bases, with 23 bases sitting between them. Germline CDR1 and CDR2: GTSNPN and SVGIG (reference sequence). CDR3 amino acids: CACPDWTGSVDGYTF. The CDR3 DNA reads as TGTGCCTGCCCCGACTGGACGGGATCGGTCGATGGCTACACCTTC.

A word on this clonotype: Given the absence of the conserved phenylalanine or tryptophan at the CDR3 end, a read error is likely. The CDR3 coding sequence is TGCGCCAGCAGCTTGCAGGGGACTTACAAGCAGTACTTA. Its translation is CASSLQGTYKQYL. The chain combines TRBV5-1 with TRBJ2-7; TRBD1 or TRBD2 may be the D gene (6 bases each). The CDR3 contains 13 residues. The germline V gene encodes CDR1 SGHRS and CDR2 YFSETQ. The V end was cut by 1 base, the J end by 8 bases, with 13 bases between.

As to this clonotype: It may be a read error: a sequence one base away is much more abundant. This sequence joins TRBV28 and TRBJ2-3; no clear D gene. Germline assignment: CDR1 MDHEN and CDR2 SYDVKM. V lost 6 bases and J 6 bases, leaving 16 bases between the germline ends. This CDR3 region has 14 residues. The CDR3 sequence is CASSIPRRPDTQYF. DNA for the CDR3: TGTGCCAGCAGCATCCCCCGCAGGCCGGATACGCAGTATTTT.

Worth noting for this clonotype: Relative to the germline gene, one junction end is altered; a read error may explain this. The chain employs TRBV6-2 or TRBV6-3 and TRBJ2-3; D is undetermined. The CDR3 totals 12 residues. Per the germline V gene, CDR1 is MNHEY and CDR2 is SVGEGT. CDR3 nucleotide sequence: TGTATCAGCAGGCCCTCTGCGGATACACAGTATTTT. Amino acid sequence: CISRPSADTQYF.

The rearrangement uses TRBV10-3 and TRBJ2-4, with D perhaps TRBD1 or TRBD2 (5 bases each). Germline lookup yields CDR1 ENHRY and CDR2 SYGVKD. CDR3 length: 15 residues. The V end was cut by 6 bases, the J end by 3 bases, with 15 bases between. The CDR3 sequence is CAIREAGDLKNIQYF. The CDR3 DNA reads TGTGCCATCAGGGAGGCCGGGGACCTCAAAAACATTCAGTACTTC.

This rearrangement joins TRBV21-1 to TRBJ2-3; the table's D call of TRBD2 was not tested on the DNA. TRBV21-1 has pseudogene status. The CDR3 covers 18 residues. CDR3 in DNA: TGTGCCAGCAGCACCCAACCCGAGCGGGAGGGAGGCACAGATACGCGATATTTT. Amino acid sequence: CASSTQPEREGGTDTRYF.

As concerns this clonotype: Germline is not matched at one junction end, which may reflect a read error. J is TRBJ2-2 and V is TRBV4-3, with D maybe TRBD2 (6 bases). The CDR3 sequence is 14 residues long. Per germline, CDR1 LGHNA and CDR2 YSLEER. The CDR3 reads CASSQVEGTGELFF. CDR3 nucleotides: TGCGCCAGTAGCCAAGTGGAGGGGACCGGGGAGCTGTTTTTT.

A remark on this clonotype: The junction shows a germline mismatch at one end, possibly a read error. The gene calls are TRBV5-1 and TRBJ1-1; 7 positions agree with TRBD1. This CDR3 region has 14 residues. Germline CDR1 and CDR2: SGHRS and YFSETQ. In DNA, the CDR3 is TGCGTCAGCAGCTTGGGGGACAGAGACCTTGAAGCTCTCTTT. Translated, it gives CVSSLGDRDLEALF.

This chain joins TRBV5-4 and TRBJ2-7; a weak D match, TRBD2 (5 bases). Germline CDR1 reads SGHNT; CDR2 reads YYREEE (reference sequence). The CDR3 totals 14 residues. V dropped 4 bases and J dropped 6 bases, with 17 bases sitting between them. CDR3 coding DNA: TGTGCCAGCAGCGAGACGGACTGGGCCACCGAGCAGTACTTC. This sequence encodes CASSETDWATEQYF.

This clonotype was picked up many times. The chain recombines TRBV28 with TRBJ2-7; no reliable D call. Trimming cost V 3 bases and J 6 bases, with 12 bases left between them. Looked up from germline, CDR1 is MDHEN and CDR2 is SYDVKM. The CDR3 contains 13 residues. CDR3 amino acids: CASSLIQTGEQYF. Here the CDR3 DNA reads TGTGCCAGCAGTTTGATACAGACCGGCGAGCAGTACTTC. Full variable domain (rest looked up from reference TRBV28 and TRBJ2-7): DVKVTQSSRYLVKRTGEKVFLECVQDMDHENMFWYRQDPGLGLRLIYFSYDVKMKEKGDIPEGYSVSREKKERFSLILESASTNQTSMYLCASSLIQTGEQYFGPGTRLTVT.

This clonotype was recorded at least ten times. This chain joins TRBV5-1 and TRBJ2-2, with a weak D call TRBD1 (6 bases). This CDR3 comprises 13 residues. Trimming left V 4 bases short and J 7 bases short, with 11 bases between. Germline-derived CDR1 and CDR2 are SGHRS and YFSETQ. CDR3 sequence: CASSARGGGELFF. The CDR3 DNA follows: TGCGCCAGCAGCGCCAGGGGTGGCGGGGAGCTGTTTTTT.

About this clonotype: At one boundary the junction diverges from the germline segment, which might be a read error. The chain employs TRBV10-3 and TRBJ2-7; 10 nucleotides agree with TRBD1. This CDR3 comprises 15 residues. The V gene's germline CDR1 is ENHRY and CDR2 SYGVKD. In DNA form, the CDR3 reads TGTGCCTCGATTCGAGGGACAGGGGCCTCCTACGAGCAGCACTTC. It encodes CASIRGTGASYEQHF.

Concerning this clonotype: No conserved phenylalanine or tryptophan ends this CDR3, so it is likely a read error. The gene calls are TRBV28 and TRBJ2-3, with 9 bases matching TRBD2. From germline, CDR1 is MDHEN and CDR2 SYDVKM. The V and J ends lost 10 bases and 6 bases, in that order; junction bases with no gene match: 11. The CDR3 covers 14 residues. In DNA form, the CDR3 reads TGTGCCATCGGAGCGGGAGGCATTCTGGATACGCAGTATTTA. Amino acid sequence: CAIGAGGILDTQYL.

The V and J genes are TRBV12-3 or TRBV12-4 and TRBJ2-4; D is perhaps TRBD1 or TRBD2 (6 bases each). The CDR3 has 15 residues. The V gene lost 9 bases and the J gene lost 8 bases, with 23 bases spanning the gap. CDR3 bases: TGTGCCAGTAGTCACACGGGGGCCGTAGGGGACATTCAGTACTTC. Its protein is CASSHTGAVGDIQYF.

Many counts were recorded for this clonotype. The CDR3 is CSVVWAQSGEQFF. CDR3 DNA: TGCAGCGTTGTCTGGGCCCAGAGCGGTGAGCAGTTCTTC. V is TRBV29-1 and J is TRBJ2-1, with D possibly TRBD2 on 5 matching bases. This CDR3 region has 13 residues. Germline V CDR1 and CDR2: SQVTM, ANQGSEA. V gave up 4 bases and J gave up 9 bases, with 16 bases separating them.

This clonotype was counted between two and nine times. A clone one base away is much larger, so this may be a read error. The gene calls are TRBV7-9 and TRBJ2-3; tentatively, D is TRBD2 (6 bases). The germline V gene encodes CDR1 SEHNR and CDR2 FQNEAQ (reference sequence). V lost 7 bases and J 2 bases, leaving 19 bases between the germline ends. This CDR3 has 16 amino acids. This CDR3 is CASNSKPGLNTDTQYF. The CDR3 bases are TGTGCCAGCAACTCCAAACCGGGACTCAACACAGATACGCAGTATTTT.

This chain uses TRBV5-6 with TRBJ2-5; TRBD1 matches 8 bases. This CDR3 is 15 amino acids long. CDR1 and CDR2 (germline): SGHDT, YYEEEE. Trimming at V came to 6 bases and at J to 1 base, leaving 8 bases not matched to a gene. The CDR3 DNA follows: TGTGCCAGCATCGTTGACAGGGGCATCCAAGAGACCCAGTACTTC. Residues: CASIVDRGIQETQYF.

Worth noting for this clonotype: The conserved final phenylalanine or tryptophan is absent from the CDR3, which likely points to a read error. This chain connects TRBV11-2 to TRBJ2-5, with D unclear. Germline-derived CDR1 and CDR2 are SGHAT and FQNNGV. The CDR3 covers 12 residues. CDR3 in DNA: TGTGCCAGCAACTTAGGCCAAGAGACCCAGTACCTC. As protein: CASNLGQETQYL.

On this clonotype: It is likely a read error, because the conserved phenylalanine at the end of the CDR3 is missing. The limits of the CDR3 on the DNA are not certain, so only TCRdb's listed CDR3 is given. The chain combines TRBV21-1 with TRBJ2-5; the table's D call TRBD1 went unverified against the DNA. TRBV21-1 is recorded as a pseudogene. Inclusive of both ends, the CDR3 amounts to 20 amino acids. The CDR3 protein is CASTNSPRDRAPSWFETQYL.

Notes on this clonotype: No conserved phenylalanine or tryptophan ends this CDR3, so it is likely a read error. The chain has TRBV6-6 and TRBJ2-3; weak D call: TRBD1 (5 bases). CDR1 and CDR2 (germline): MNHNY, SVGAGI (reference sequence). The CDR3 consists of 15 residues. The CDR3 nucleotides are TGTGCCCGCAGTCTCGACCTAGGGGGCACAGATACGCAGTATTCT. Protein product: CARSLDLGGTDTQYS.

In the case of this clonotype: One end of the junction varies from germline; a read error may be responsible. The V call is TRBV6-2 or TRBV6-3, the J call TRBJ2-3; 10 positions match TRBD1. This CDR3 has 13 residues. Germline-derived CDR1 and CDR2 are MNHEY and SVGEGT. CDR3 loop: CASPDRGQDMQYF. For the CDR3, the DNA is TGTGCCAGCCCCGACAGGGGGCAAGATATGCAGTATTTT.

This clonotype is medium-sized in the sample. This chain joins TRBV4-1 and TRBJ1-3; TRBD1 matches at 8 bases. The germline CDR1 and CDR2 sequences are MGHRA and YSYEKL. With 6 bases clipped from V and 2 bases from J, the junction kept 6 bases outside the gene matches. The CDR3 is 15 residues long. The CDR3 sequence is CASSPTGGTGNTIYF. The CDR3 DNA follows: TGCGCCAGCAGTCCTACAGGGGGTACTGGAAACACCATATATTTT.

This clonotype was counted a few times. One junction end does not reproduce the germline sequence, and a read error may be involved. The chain is built from TRBV5-4 and TRBJ2-7; 8 nucleotides align to TRBD1. Germline V gene data show CDR1 as SGHNT and CDR2 as YYREEE (reference sequence). CDR3 length equals 15 residues. CDR3 DNA: TGTGCCAGCAGCTCTGGGACAGGCGCGAGAAGCGAGCAGAACTTC. It translates to CASSSGTGARSEQNF.